This T cell receptor beta chain was sequenced during a study of identical twins. Findings and caveats of the study: Shared out-of-frame alpha sequences (those common to twins) showed excess low generation probability. Memory repertoires showed no such pattern, whereas abundant cord blood beta clonotypes carried fewer insertions. Twins' excess sharing was less marked for out-of-frame beta sequences.

This CDR3 has 14 residues. Between the trimmed V and J ends, which lost 5 bases and 1 base, there was a span of 9 bases. The germline V gene encodes CDR1 LNHNV and CDR2 YYDKDF (reference sequence). From the 5' RACE reads, TCRdb called clonotypes with MiXCR, one entry per CDR3 protein. This repertoire shows about 520,000 distinct CDR3 sequences, 20% to 25% found once; its top ten account for 0.75% to 0.95%. This clonotype turned up a few times. The antigen is undetermined. This sample was also put to use in a study of T cells expressing NK-cell markers. That report adds: Restricting sorting to alpha-beta TCR T cells was achieved in several experiments by an anti-gamma-delta TCR antibody.

This clonotype originated in a woman between 18 and 29 years old in good health. Specimen: CD4+ T cells sorted from blood. This sequence joins TRBV15 and TRBJ1-3; D call uncertain. In DNA, the CDR3 is TGTGCCACCAGCCGTGCGTGGTCTGGAAACACCATATATTTT. Its protein is CATSRAWSGNTIYF.